Given below is one TCR beta chain in context. Its antigen is still unknown. No per-base quality is available; no much larger clone lies one base away. TCRbeta CDR3 regions were amplified from genomic DNA by means of the immunoSEQ Assay, a bias-controlled multiplex PCR. The original methods were these. Within the assay, amplification of reference gene primers was used to estimate how many nucleated cells each sample contained. Sequence reads were collapsed and filtered to measure the absolute abundance of every unique TCRbeta CDR3 rearrangement. For each sample, productive Simpson clonality was calculated as the square root of Simpson's diversity index across productive rearrangements. Held by TCRdb, this immuneACCESS table contains in-frame sequences only and omits some clones. Under half of the omission traces to an unresolved V gene where checked; the cause of the rest is unknown. That table gives V, J and clone size, and the DNA gave D and trimming. The sample table shows some 270,000 clones, and nearly 90% are seen once. The ten largest account for around 2.3% of the sample.

At one collaborating source in Seattle, patients were enrolled during active infection and were followed longitudinally through the course of disease. The collaborating institutions used their own protocols to collect whole blood in K2EDTA tubes. For TCRbeta analysis, collaborators shipped samples in one of three forms: frozen whole blood, isolated PBMCs, or DNA extracted from either of those sample types. This entry is derived from a study of blood T cell repertoires in COVID-19 (dated by TCRdb to between 2020 and 2021). Regarding the research as a whole: Samples covering the acute and convalescent phases of COVID-19 were provided by collaborators in the United States, Italy and Spain. The prospective study material was composed of cDNA or gDNA derived from T cells, B-cell-depleted T cells, or PBMCs. Deeply sampled blood TCRbeta repertoires from subjects exposed to, actively infected with, or recovered from COVID-19 were included in the dataset. The repertoires were made available in a free public database intended to serve as a resource for research on the immune response to SARS-CoV-2. The samples were drawn from two sources: the first 160 participants of the ongoing ImmuneRACE study, and 950 to 1,500 subjects contributed by 6 global collaborators. Sample metadata almost always included a de-identified subject ID, COVID-19 status, age in years and sex. Where available, HLA class I and class II types were obtained from metadata supplied by the sample provider rather than from assay-based typing.

From a lookup of the germline V gene, CDR1 and CDR2 are KGHSH and LQKENI. V is reduced by 3 bases and J by 4 bases, leaving a spacing of 12 bases between them. The CDR3 has 14 amino acids, counting the end cysteine and phenylalanine. Here the CDR3 DNA is all that survives: 42 bases in frame from base 1. Results the study describes overall, beyond this receptor: The amount of clinical and demographic metadata varied by source and participant and was provided uncurated.

Sequencing was carried out using peripheral blood. The chain is encoded by TRBV18 joined to TRBJ1-1, with the D gene not clear enough to name. The sequence came from a woman aged 60 to 75 with COVID-19, enrolled during active disease. CDR3 protein: CASSPAPGSTEAFF. Read as DNA, the sequence is TGTGCCAGCTCACCGGCCCCGGGGTCCACTGAAGCTTTCTTT.